This TCR beta chain was captured by sequencing in a study of OX40 agonist ivuxolimab in advanced cancers. The assay was immunoSEQ multiplex PCR, and TCRdb's table has in-frame clones only and misses some. The sample has about 110,000 clones, approximately 89% seen once; the top ten hold approximately 0.29%. The sequence derives from an adult with an advanced solid tumor such as melanoma, head and neck, liver or kidney cancer. This specimen consisted of CD4+ or CD8+ T cells sorted from blood, obtained in a trial of the OX40 agonist ivuxolimab.

CDR3 coding DNA: TGTGCCAGCAGCCGGACTTCCTCCTACGAGCAGTACTTC. This gives the protein CASSRTSSYEQYF. The chain uses TRBV11-1 and TRBJ2-7; D possibly corresponds to TRBD2 (5 bases). V dropped 5 bases and J dropped 0 bases, with 8 bases sitting between them. From germline, CDR1 is SGHAT and CDR2 FQDESV (reference sequence). The CDR3 is 13 residues long.